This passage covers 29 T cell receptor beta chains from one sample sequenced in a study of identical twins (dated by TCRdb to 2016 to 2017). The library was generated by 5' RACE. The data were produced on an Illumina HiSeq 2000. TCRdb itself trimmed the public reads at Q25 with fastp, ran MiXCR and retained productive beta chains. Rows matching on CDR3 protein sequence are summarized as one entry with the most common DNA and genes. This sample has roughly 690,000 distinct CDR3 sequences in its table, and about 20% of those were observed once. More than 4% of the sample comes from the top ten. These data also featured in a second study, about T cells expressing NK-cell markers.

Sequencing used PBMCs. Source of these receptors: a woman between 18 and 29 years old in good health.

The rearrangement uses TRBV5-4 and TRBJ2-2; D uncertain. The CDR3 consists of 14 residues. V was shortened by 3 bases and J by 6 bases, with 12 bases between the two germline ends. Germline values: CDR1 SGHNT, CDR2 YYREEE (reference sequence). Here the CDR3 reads CASSSGLLSGELFF. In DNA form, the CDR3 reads TGTGCCAGCAGCTCTGGTCTCCTCTCCGGGGAGCTGTTTTTT.

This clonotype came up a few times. CDR3 coding DNA: TGTGCCACCAGCAGAGACAGCGGGAGGGCCGGGAACATTCAGTACTTC. Encoded protein: CATSRDSGRAGNIQYF. The chain recombines TRBV15 with TRBJ2-4; 10 bases align to TRBD2. The CDR3 sequence is 16 residues long. V dropped 0 bases and J dropped 7; count of bases not matched to a gene: 6. Germline V gene sequence: CDR1 LNHNV, CDR2 YYDKDF (reference sequence).

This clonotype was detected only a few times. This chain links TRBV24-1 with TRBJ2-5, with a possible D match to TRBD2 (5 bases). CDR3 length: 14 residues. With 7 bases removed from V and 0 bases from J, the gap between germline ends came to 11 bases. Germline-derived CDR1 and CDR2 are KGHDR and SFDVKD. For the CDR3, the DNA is TGTGCCACCAGGAGGACTGTGTACCAAGAGACCCAGTACTTC. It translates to CATRRTVYQETQYF.

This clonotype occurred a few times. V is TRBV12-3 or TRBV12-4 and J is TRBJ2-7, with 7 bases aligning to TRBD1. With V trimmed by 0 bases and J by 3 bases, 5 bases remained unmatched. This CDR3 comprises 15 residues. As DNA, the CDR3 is TGTGCCAGCAGTTTAGCAGGGGGCGGACGCTACGAGCAGTACTTC. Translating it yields CASSLAGGGRYEQYF.

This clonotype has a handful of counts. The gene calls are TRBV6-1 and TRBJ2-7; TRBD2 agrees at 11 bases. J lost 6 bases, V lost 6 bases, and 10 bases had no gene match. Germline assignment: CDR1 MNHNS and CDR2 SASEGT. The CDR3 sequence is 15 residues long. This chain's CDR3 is CASSPGLAGHSEQYF. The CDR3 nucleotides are TGTGCCAGCAGCCCTGGACTAGCGGGCCATTCCGAGCAGTACTTC.

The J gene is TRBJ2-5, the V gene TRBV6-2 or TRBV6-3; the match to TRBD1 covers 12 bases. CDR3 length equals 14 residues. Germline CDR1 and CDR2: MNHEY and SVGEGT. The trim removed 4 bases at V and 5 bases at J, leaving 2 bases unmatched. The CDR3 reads CASSWDRGRETQYF. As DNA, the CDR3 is TGTGCCAGCAGTTGGGACAGGGGGCGGGAGACCCAGTACTTC.

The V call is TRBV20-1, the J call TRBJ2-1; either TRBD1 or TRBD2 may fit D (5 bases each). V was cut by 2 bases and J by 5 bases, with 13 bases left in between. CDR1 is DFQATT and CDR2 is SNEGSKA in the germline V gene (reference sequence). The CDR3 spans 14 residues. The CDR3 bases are TGCAGTGCTAGATTCTCGGGGCGAGACAATGAGCAGTTCTTC. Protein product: CSARFSGRDNEQFF.

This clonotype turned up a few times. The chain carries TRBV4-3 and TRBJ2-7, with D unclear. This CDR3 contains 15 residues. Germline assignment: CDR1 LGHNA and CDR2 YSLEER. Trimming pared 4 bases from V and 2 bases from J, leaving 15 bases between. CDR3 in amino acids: CASSPWVGSPYEQYF. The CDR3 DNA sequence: TGCGCCAGCAGCCCCTGGGTAGGTTCGCCCTACGAGCAGTACTTC.

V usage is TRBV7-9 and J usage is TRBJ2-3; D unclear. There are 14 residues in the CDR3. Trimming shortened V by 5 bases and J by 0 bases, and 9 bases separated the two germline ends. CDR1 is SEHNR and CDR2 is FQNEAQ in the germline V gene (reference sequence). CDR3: CASSMDSSTDTQYF. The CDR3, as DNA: TGTGCCAGCAGCATGGATAGTAGCACAGATACGCAGTATTTT.

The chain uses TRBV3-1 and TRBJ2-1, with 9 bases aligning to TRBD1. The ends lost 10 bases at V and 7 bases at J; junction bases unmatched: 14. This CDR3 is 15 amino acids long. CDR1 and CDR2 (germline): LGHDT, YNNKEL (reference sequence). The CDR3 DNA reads TGTGCCACCTGCCAAGAGGGACAGGGAGGGAATGAGCAGTTCTTC. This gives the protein CATCQEGQGGNEQFF.

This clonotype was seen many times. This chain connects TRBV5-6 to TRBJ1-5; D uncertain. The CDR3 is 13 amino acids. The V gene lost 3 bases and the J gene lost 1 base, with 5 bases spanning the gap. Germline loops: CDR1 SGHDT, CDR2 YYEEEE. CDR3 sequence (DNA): TGTGCCAGCAGCTCGGGGAGCAATCAGCCCCAGCATTTT. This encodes CASSSGSNQPQHF. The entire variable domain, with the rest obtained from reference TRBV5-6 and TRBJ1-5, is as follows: DAGVTQSPTHLIKTRGQQVTLRCSPKSGHDTVSWYQQALGQGPQFIFQYYEEEERQRGNFPDRFSGHQFPNYSSELNVNALLLGDSALYLCASSSGSNQPQHFGDGTRLSIL.

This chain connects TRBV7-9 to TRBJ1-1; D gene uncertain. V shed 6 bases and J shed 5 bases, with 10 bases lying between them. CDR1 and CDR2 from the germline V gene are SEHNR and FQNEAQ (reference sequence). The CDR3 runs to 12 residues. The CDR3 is CASSISGTEAFF. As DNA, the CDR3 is TGTGCCAGCAGTATCTCTGGGACTGAAGCTTTCTTT.

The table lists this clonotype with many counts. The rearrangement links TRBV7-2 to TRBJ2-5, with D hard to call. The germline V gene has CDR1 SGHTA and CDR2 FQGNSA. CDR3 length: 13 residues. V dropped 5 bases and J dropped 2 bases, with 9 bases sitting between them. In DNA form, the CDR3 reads TGTGCCAGCAGCCTTCAAGGACAAGAGACCCAGTACTTC. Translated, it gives CASSLQGQETQYF.

The CDR3 is CASSPQGTGSIWDEQYF. The CDR3 DNA follows: TGTGCCAGCTCACCACAGGGGACAGGGAGCATCTGGGACGAGCAGTACTTC. The chain employs TRBV18 and TRBJ2-7; TRBD1 aligns across 9 bases. The CDR3 runs 17 residues. The germline V gene has CDR1 KGHSH and CDR2 LQKENI. V gave up 1 base and J gave up 5 bases; unmatched junction bases: 12.

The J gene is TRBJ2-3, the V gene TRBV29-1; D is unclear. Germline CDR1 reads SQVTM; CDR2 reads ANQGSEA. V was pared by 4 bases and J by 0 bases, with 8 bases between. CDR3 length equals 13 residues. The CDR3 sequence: CSVAATSTDTQYF. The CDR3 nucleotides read TGCAGCGTTGCCGCTACTAGCACAGATACGCAGTATTTT.

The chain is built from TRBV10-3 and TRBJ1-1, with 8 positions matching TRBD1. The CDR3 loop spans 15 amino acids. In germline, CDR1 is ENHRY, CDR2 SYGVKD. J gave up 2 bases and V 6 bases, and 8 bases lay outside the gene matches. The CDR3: CAIRAFDRGNTEAFF. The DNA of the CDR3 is TGTGCCATCAGGGCCTTCGACAGGGGAAACACTGAAGCTTTCTTT.

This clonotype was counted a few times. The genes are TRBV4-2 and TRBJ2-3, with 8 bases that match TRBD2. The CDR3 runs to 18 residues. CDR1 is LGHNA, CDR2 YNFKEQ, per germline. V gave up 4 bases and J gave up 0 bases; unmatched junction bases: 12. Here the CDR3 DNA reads TGTGCCAGCAGCCGAGGTTCCAGCGGGAGAATGAGCACAGATACGCAGTATTTT. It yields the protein CASSRGSSGRMSTDTQYF.

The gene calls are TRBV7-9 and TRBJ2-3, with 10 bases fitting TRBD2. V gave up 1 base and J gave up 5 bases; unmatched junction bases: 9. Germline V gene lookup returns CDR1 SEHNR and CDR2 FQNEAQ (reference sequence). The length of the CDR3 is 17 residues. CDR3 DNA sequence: TGTGCCAGCAGCTTAGTAGCCCTAGCGGGAGCGGGAGATACGCAGTATTTT. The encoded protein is CASSLVALAGAGDTQYF.

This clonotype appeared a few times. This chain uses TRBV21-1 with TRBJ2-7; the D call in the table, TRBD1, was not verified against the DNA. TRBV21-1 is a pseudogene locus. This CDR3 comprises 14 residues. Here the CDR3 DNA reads TGTGCCAGCAGCACCGGACAGGGGGTGGGGGAGCAGTACTTC. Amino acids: CASSTGQGVGEQYF.

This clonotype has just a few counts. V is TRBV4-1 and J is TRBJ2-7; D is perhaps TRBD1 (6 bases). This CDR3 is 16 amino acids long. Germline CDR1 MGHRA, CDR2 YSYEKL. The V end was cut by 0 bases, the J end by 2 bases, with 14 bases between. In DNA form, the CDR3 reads TGCGCCAGCAGCCAAGATTTGAGGACAGATCCCTACGAGCAGTACTTC. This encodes CASSQDLRTDPYEQYF.

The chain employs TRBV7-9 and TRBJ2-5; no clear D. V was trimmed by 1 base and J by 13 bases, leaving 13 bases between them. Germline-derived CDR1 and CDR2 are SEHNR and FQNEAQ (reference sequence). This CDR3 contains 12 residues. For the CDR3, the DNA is TGTGCCAGCAGCTTAGAGACCCCACCCTGGTACTTC. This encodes CASSLETPPWYF. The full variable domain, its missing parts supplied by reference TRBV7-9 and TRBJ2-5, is DTGVSQNPRHKITKRGQNVTFRCDPISEHNRLYWYRQTLGQGPEFLTYFQNEAQLEKSRLLSDRFSAERPKGSFSTLEIQRTEQGDSAMYLCASSLETPPWYFGPGTRLLVL.

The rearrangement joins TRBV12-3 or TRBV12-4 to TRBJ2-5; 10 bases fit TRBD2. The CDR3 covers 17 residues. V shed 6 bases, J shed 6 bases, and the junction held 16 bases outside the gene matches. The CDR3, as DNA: TGTGCCAGCAGACAAACCCAGGCTAGCGGGAGCCAGAAGACCCAGTACTTC. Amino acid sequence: CASRQTQASGSQKTQYF.

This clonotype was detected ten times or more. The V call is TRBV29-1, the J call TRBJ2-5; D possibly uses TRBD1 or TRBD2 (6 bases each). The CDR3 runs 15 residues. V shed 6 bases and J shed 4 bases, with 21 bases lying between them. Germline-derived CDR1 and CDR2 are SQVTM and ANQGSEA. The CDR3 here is CSVHLVGGRVETQYF. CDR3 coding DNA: TGCAGCGTACACCTTGTGGGGGGCCGCGTAGAGACCCAGTACTTC. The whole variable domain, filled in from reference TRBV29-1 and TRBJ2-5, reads SAVISQKPSRDICQRGTSLTIQCQVDSQVTMMFWYRQQPGQSLTLIATANQGSEATYESGFVIDKFPISRPNLTFSTLTVSNMSPEDSSIYLCSVHLVGGRVETQYFGPGTRLLVL.

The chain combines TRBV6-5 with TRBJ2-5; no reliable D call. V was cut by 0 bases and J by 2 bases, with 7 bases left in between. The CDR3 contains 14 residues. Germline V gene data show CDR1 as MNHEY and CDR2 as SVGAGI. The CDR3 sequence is CASSYSGMQETQYF. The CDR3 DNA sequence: TGTGCCAGCAGTTACTCTGGCATGCAAGAGACCCAGTACTTC.

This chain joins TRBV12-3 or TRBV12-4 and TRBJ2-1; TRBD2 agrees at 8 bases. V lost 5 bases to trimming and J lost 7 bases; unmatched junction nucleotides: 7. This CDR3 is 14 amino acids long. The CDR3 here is CASSLTSGHNEQFF. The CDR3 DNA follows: TGTGCCAGCAGTCTCACTAGCGGCCATAATGAGCAGTTCTTC.

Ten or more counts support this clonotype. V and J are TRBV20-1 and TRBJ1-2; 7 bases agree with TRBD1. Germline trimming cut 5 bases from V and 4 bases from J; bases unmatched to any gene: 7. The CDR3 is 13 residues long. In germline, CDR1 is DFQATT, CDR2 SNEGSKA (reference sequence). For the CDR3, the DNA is TGCAGTGCTCTAGACAGGGCGACCTATGGCTACACCTTC. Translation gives CSALDRATYGYTF.

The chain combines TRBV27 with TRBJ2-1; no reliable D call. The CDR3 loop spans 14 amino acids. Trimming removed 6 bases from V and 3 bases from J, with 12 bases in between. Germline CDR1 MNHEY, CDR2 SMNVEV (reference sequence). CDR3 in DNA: TGTGCCAGCAGAGTTGGGCGCCTCTACAATGAGCAGTTCTTC. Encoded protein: CASRVGRLYNEQFF.

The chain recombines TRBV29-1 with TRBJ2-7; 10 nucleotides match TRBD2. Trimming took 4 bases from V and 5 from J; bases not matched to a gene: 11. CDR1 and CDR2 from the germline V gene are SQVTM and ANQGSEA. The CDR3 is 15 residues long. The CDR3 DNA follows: TGCAGCGTTGTGGCTAGCGGGAGTTCCATCCACGAGCAGTACTTC. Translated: CSVVASGSSIHEQYF.

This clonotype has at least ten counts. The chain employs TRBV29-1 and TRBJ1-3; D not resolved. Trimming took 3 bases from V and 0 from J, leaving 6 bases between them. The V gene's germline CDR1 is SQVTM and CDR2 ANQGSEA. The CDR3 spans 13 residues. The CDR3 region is CSVEGLSGNTIYF. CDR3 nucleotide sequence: TGCAGCGTTGAGGGCCTCTCTGGAAACACCATATATTTT.